This T cell receptor beta chain came from a study of identical twins. Each CDR3 protein gets one entry after TCRdb re-called the 5' RACE reads with MiXCR. The sample lists 500,000 or so distinct CDR3 sequences; about 20% were seen once. The ends lost 0 bases at V and 9 bases at J; junction bases unmatched: 8. The CDR3 is 15 residues long. Germline CDR1 is SGHRS and CDR2 is YFSETQ. The same sample was also studied in work on T cells expressing NK-cell markers. In that study: In several experiments, sorting was confined to alpha-beta TCR T cells through use of an anti-gamma-delta TCR antibody.

The V gene is TRBV5-1, the J gene TRBJ2-1; 8 nucleotides align to TRBD2. The source material was CD4+ T cells sorted from blood. The source of this sequence is a woman aged 18-29 years in good health. CDR3 in amino acids: CASSLGAGGGSEQFF. CDR3 in DNA: TGCGCCAGCAGCTTGGGCGCGGGGGGCGGGAGTGAGCAGTTCTTC. The entire variable domain, with the rest obtained from reference TRBV5-1 and TRBJ2-1, is as follows: KAGVTQTPRYLIKTRGQQVTLSCSPISGHRSVSWYQQTPGQGLQFLFEYFSETQRNKGNFPGRFSGRQFSNSRSEMNVSTLELGDSALYLCASSLGAGGGSEQFFGPGTRLTVL.